Following are 9 T cell receptor beta chains from one sample sequenced in a study of human T cells and chemical hapten exposure. It was from unfractionated whole blood that total RNA was extracted. TCRdb itself ran the 5' RACE reads through MiXCR, one entry per CDR3 protein. The profile shows 110,000 or so distinct CDR3 sequences, 15% to 20% of them singletons. These receptors came from a human donor in good health.

The chain employs TRBV2 and TRBJ1-2, with D possibly matching TRBD1 (6 bases). The CDR3 has 14 residues. The V gene lost 4 bases and the J gene lost 6 bases, with 15 bases spanning the gap. CDR1 and CDR2 from the germline V gene are SNHLY and FYNNEI. The chain's CDR3 is CASSVYREGDGYTF. The DNA of the CDR3 is TGTGCCAGCAGTGTGTACAGGGAGGGAGATGGCTACACCTTC.

This chain joins TRBV12-3 or TRBV12-4 and TRBJ2-2; D is perhaps TRBD1 or TRBD2 (5 bases each). Trimming took 4 bases from V and 3 from J, leaving 12 bases between them. The CDR3 is 15 residues long. The CDR3 sequence is CASSSWGIDTGELFF. The DNA for the CDR3 is TGTGCCAGCAGTTCTTGGGGGATTGACACCGGGGAGCTGTTTTTT.

Many counts were recorded for this clonotype. The V gene is TRBV28, the J gene TRBJ2-3; D tentatively fits TRBD1 or TRBD2 (5 bases each). The V gene lost 2 bases and the J gene lost 6 bases, with 15 bases spanning the gap. CDR1 is MDHEN and CDR2 is SYDVKM in the germline V gene. The length of the CDR3 is 15 residues. In DNA, the CDR3 is TGTGCCAGCAGTTTAATGGGACCCCCAGTGGATACGCAGTATTTT. Its translation is CASSLMGPPVDTQYF.

This clonotype was detected only a few times. J is TRBJ2-1 and V is TRBV10-3; 12 positions agree with TRBD1. V shed 6 bases, J shed 7 bases, and the junction held 10 bases outside the gene matches. Germline CDR1 reads ENHRY; CDR2 reads SYGVKD. This CDR3 region has 16 residues. The CDR3 is CAISGDRGRLGNEQFF. CDR3 nucleotides: TGTGCCATCAGCGGGGACAGGGGGCGCCTCGGGAATGAGCAGTTCTTC.

V and J are TRBV27 and TRBJ1-6; weak D call: TRBD1 (6 bases). The CDR3 totals 13 residues. V was clipped by 3 bases and J by 14 bases, with 14 bases between them. CDR1 is MNHEY and CDR2 is SMNVEV in the germline V gene (reference sequence). In DNA form, the CDR3 reads TGTGCCAGCAGTTTTGTTGGGGACACGGCCCTCCACTTT. Translating gives CASSFVGDTALHF.

This clonotype came up a few times. The chain joins TRBV28 to TRBJ1-4; D is ambiguous. V was cut by 3 bases and J by 8 bases, with 10 bases left in between. CDR3 length: 13 residues. Germline V gives CDR1 MDHEN, CDR2 SYDVKM. This chain's CDR3 is CASSFGPPEKLFF. CDR3 in DNA: TGTGCCAGCAGTTTTGGGCCCCCAGAAAAACTGTTTTTT.

The V and J genes are TRBV20-1 and TRBJ1-1, with 7 bases that match TRBD1. CDR1 and CDR2 (germline): DFQATT, SNEGSKA (reference sequence). The V gene end was trimmed by 0 bases and the J gene end by 0 bases; junction bases not matched to a gene: 7. The CDR3 totals 16 residues. As DNA, the CDR3 is TGCAGTGCTAGAGATCTCAACAGGGGAATGAACACTGAAGCTTTCTTT. As protein: CSARDLNRGMNTEAFF.

The rearrangement uses TRBV7-3 and TRBJ2-1, with unresolved D. V dropped 5 bases and J dropped 0 bases, with 14 bases sitting between them. The CDR3 consists of 16 residues. The germline V gene encodes CDR1 SGHTA and CDR2 FQGTGA. The CDR3 nucleotides are TGTGCCAGCAGCCTATCAGCGTCACCCTCCTACAATGAGCAGTTCTTC. Translation: CASSLSASPSYNEQFF.

J is TRBJ2-4 and V is TRBV2; D is perhaps TRBD2 (6 bases). Looked up from germline, CDR1 is SNHLY and CDR2 is FYNNEI. Trimming removed 6 bases from V and 0 bases from J, with 12 bases in between. The CDR3 covers 15 residues. The CDR3, as DNA: TGTGCCAGCAGGGGGACTTCCTTAGCCAAAAACATTCAGTACTTC. Protein: CASRGTSLAKNIQYF.